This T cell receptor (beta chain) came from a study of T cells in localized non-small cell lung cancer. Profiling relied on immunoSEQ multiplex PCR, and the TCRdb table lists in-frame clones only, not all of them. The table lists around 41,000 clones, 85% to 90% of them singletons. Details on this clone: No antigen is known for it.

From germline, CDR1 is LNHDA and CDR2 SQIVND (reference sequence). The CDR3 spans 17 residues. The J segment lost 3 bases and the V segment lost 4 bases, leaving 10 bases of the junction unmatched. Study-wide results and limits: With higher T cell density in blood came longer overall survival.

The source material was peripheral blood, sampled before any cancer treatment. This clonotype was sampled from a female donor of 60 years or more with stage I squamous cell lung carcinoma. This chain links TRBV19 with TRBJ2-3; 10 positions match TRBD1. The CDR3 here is CASSTTGQGRMTDTQYF. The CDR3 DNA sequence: TGTGCCAGTAGTACCACGGGACAGGGGAGGATGACAGATACGCAGTATTTT.